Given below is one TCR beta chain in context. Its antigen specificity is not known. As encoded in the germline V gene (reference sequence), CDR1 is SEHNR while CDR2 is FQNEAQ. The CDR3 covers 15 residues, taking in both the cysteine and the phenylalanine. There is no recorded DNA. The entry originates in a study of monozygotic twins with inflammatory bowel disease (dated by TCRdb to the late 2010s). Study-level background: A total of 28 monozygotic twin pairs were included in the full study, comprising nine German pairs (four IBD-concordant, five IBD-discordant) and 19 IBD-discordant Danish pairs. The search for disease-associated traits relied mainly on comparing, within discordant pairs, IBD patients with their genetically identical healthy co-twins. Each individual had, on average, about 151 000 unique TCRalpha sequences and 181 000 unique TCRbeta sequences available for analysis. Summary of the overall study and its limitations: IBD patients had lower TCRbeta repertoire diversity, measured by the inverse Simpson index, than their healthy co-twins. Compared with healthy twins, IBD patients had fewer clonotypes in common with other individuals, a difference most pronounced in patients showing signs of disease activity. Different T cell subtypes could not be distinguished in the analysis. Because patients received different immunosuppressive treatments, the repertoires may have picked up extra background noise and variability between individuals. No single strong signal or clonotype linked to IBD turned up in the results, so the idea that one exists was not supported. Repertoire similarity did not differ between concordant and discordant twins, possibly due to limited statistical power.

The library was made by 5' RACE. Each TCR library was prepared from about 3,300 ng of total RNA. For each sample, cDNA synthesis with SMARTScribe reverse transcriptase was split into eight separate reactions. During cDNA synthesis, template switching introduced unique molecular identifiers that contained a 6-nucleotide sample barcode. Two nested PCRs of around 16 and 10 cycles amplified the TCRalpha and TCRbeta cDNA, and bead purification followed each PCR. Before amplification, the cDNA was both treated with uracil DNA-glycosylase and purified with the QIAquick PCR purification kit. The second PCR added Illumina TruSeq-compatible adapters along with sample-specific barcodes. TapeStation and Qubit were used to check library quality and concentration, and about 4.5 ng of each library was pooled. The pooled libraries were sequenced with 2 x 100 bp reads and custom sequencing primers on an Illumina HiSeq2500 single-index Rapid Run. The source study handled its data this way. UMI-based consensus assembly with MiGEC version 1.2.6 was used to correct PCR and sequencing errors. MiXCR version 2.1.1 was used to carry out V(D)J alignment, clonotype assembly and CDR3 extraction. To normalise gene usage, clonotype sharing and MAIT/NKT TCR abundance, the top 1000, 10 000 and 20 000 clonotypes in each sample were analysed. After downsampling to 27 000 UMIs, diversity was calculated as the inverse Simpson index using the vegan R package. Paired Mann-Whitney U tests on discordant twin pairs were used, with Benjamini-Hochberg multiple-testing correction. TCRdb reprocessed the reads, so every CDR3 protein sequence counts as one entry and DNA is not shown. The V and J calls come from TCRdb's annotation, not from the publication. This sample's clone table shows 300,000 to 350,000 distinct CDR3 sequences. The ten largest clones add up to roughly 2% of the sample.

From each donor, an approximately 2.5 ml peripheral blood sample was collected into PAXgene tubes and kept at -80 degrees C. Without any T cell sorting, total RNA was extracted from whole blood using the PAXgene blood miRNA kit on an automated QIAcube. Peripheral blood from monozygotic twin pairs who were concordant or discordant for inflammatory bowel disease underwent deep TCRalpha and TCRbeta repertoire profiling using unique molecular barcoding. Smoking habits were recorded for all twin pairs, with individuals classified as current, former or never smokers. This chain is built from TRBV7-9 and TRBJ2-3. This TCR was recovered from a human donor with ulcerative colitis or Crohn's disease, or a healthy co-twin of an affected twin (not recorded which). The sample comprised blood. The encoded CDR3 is CASSLRSPSTDTQYF.